Below, 22 T cell receptor beta chains from the same sample are listed, as sequenced in a study of early stage breast cancer tumors. The repertoire was sequenced with immunoSEQ multiplex PCR; TCRdb's copy has only in-frame clones and lacks some. The data show approximately 9,500 clones, 66% seen once. Sample: breast tumor tissue. The receptors here all came from a person aged 50-59 years with breast cancer.

The genes are TRBV18 and TRBJ2-7; TRBD2 matches 8 bases. Losses at the gene ends were 2 bases for V and 6 bases for J; bases not matched to a gene: 15. This CDR3 spans 17 amino acids. Germline-derived CDR1 and CDR2 are KGHSH and LQKENI. The CDR3 is CASSPAVITSGTREQYF. CDR3 DNA: TGTGCCAGCTCACCAGCGGTTATAACTAGCGGAACCCGCGAGCAGTACTTC.

This clone was observed a handful of times. The J gene is TRBJ2-7, the V gene TRBV7-8; D unclear. The length of the CDR3 is 17 residues. V gave up 2 bases and J gave up 0 bases, with 17 bases separating them. CDR1 is SGHVS and CDR2 is FQNEAQ in the germline V gene. The CDR3 loop reads CASSLLLGPSSSYEQYF. The CDR3 DNA reads as TGTGCCAGCAGCTTACTTCTGGGCCCTTCGAGCTCCTACGAGCAGTACTTC.

This clone occurred a few times. V is TRBV4-1 and J is TRBJ2-6; 7 bases align to TRBD1. Germline assignment: CDR1 MGHRA and CDR2 YSYEKL. The CDR3 length is 16 residues. With V trimmed by 0 bases and J by 2 bases, 1 base remained unmatched. CDR3: CASSQEGTAGANVLTF. The CDR3 DNA reads as TGCGCCAGCAGCCAAGAAGGGACAGCTGGGGCCAACGTCCTGACTTTC.

This sequence joins TRBV5-6 and TRBJ2-1, with 8 positions matching TRBD2. Germline V gene sequence: CDR1 SGHDT, CDR2 YYEEEE. This CDR3 spans 16 amino acids. Trimming took 6 bases from V and 9 from J; bases not matched to a gene: 17. The CDR3 bases are TGTGCCAGCACCGGGGGGGGAGGGTCTGGAGGAGGTGAGCAGTTCTTC. Protein product: CASTGGGGSGGGEQFF.

The chain employs TRBV19 and TRBJ2-7; tentative D call: TRBD2 (6 bases). CDR1 is LNHDA, CDR2 SQIVND, per germline (reference sequence). The CDR3 totals 14 residues. V lost 5 bases and J lost 5, with 16 bases in between. The chain's CDR3 is CASSPGVVGDEQYF. DNA for the CDR3: TGTGCCAGTAGTCCGGGGGTCGTTGGCGACGAGCAGTACTTC.

The rearrangement uses TRBV7-9 and TRBJ2-5; D is uncertain. The germline V gene has CDR1 SEHNR and CDR2 FQNEAQ (reference sequence). CDR3 length equals 13 residues. V lost 5 bases to trimming and J lost 5 bases, with 12 bases between them. The CDR3 protein is CASSLRQTETQYF. The CDR3 DNA sequence: TGTGCCAGCAGCCTGAGGCAGACCGAGACCCAGTACTTC.

The gene calls are TRBV9 and TRBJ2-1; TRBD2 is a possible D gene (6 bases). The CDR3 sequence is 13 residues long. Germline V gene lookup returns CDR1 SGDLS and CDR2 YYNGEE. The V end lost 3 bases, the J end lost 5 bases, and 9 bases lay between the germline ends. The CDR3 nucleotides read TGTGCCAGCAGCGGGGGACTCAACAATGAGCAGTTCTTC. It specifies CASSGGLNNEQFF.

The V call is TRBV29-1, the J call TRBJ1-4; 8 positions agree with TRBD1. The CDR3 extends over 13 amino acids. Looked up from germline, CDR1 is SQVTM and CDR2 is ANQGSEA. The junction had 3 bases not matched to a gene; V was cut back by 3 bases and J by 6 bases. The CDR3 spells CSVESGGDEKLFF. CDR3 DNA sequence: TGCAGCGTTGAGTCAGGGGGCGATGAAAAACTGTTTTTT.

This chain links TRBV7-2 with TRBJ2-3, with TRBD2 matching 15 bases. With 7 bases clipped from V and 0 bases from J, the junction kept 11 bases outside the gene matches. Germline values: CDR1 SGHTA, CDR2 FQGNSA. This CDR3 has 19 amino acids. The DNA for the CDR3 is TGTGCCAGCACCCCCTTCGGACTAGCGGGGGGGCCCAGCACAGATACGCAGTATTTT. Protein: CASTPFGLAGGPSTDTQYF.

This clone was seen a single time. The V call is TRBV27, the J call TRBJ2-7, with unresolved D. This CDR3 is 14 amino acids long. Germline CDR1 reads MNHEY; CDR2 reads SMNVEV (reference sequence). The V and J ends lost 5 bases and 2 bases respectively, with 13 bases between them. As DNA, the CDR3 is TGTGCCAGCAGTATCGAACCCCAGACCTACGAGCAGTACTTC. Amino acids: CASSIEPQTYEQYF.

The rearrangement links TRBV30 to TRBJ2-1, with D possibly TRBD1 on 5 matching bases. Germline CDR1 and CDR2: GTSNPN and SVGIG (reference sequence). The CDR3 is made up of 15 amino acids. The V end lost 8 bases, the J end lost 3 bases, and 20 bases lay between the germline ends. The CDR3 DNA is TGTGCCGGAAGACCCAGGGATGGATACTACAATGAGCAGTTCTTC. Translated: CAGRPRDGYYNEQFF.

The chain links TRBV28 to TRBJ2-3; D possibly corresponds to TRBD2 (6 bases). The CDR3 spans 12 residues. CDR1 and CDR2 from the germline V gene are MDHEN and SYDVKM. V dropped 0 bases and J dropped 8 bases, with 6 bases sitting between them. The CDR3 DNA is TGTGCCAGCAGTTTATGGACTAGTACGCAGTATTTT. Its protein is CASSLWTSTQYF.

V is TRBV11-2 and J is TRBJ2-1, with D hard to call. This CDR3 contains 12 residues. CDR1 and CDR2 (germline): SGHAT, FQNNGV. The V gene lost 3 bases and the J gene lost 6 bases, with 6 bases spanning the gap. This chain's CDR3 is CASSFAFNEQFF. Here the CDR3 DNA reads TGTGCCAGCAGCTTTGCGTTCAATGAGCAGTTCTTC.

This clone was detected only a few times. The chain employs TRBV5-4 and TRBJ1-1, with a possible D match to TRBD1 (5 bases). V gave up 4 bases and J gave up 1 base, with 8 bases separating them. The CDR3 is 13 residues long. The germline V gene encodes CDR1 SGHNT and CDR2 YYREEE (reference sequence). As DNA, the CDR3 is TGTGCCAGCAGCAACACAGGGAACACTGAAGCTTTCTTT. Encoded protein: CASSNTGNTEAFF.

J is TRBJ1-4 and V is TRBV2, with D maybe TRBD1 (6 bases). The germline V gene has CDR1 SNHLY and CDR2 FYNNEI. The CDR3 length is 15 residues. Trimming took 3 bases from V and 8 from J, leaving 16 bases between them. The DNA of the CDR3 is TGTGCCAGCAGTGAGGGGACACGTGAAGGGGAAAAACTGTTTTTT. As protein: CASSEGTREGEKLFF.

The chain combines TRBV19 with TRBJ2-7; no definite D call. With 5 bases removed from V and 3 bases from J, the gap between germline ends came to 8 bases. The germline gives CDR1 LNHDA, CDR2 SQIVND (reference sequence). This CDR3 region has 12 residues. The CDR3 nucleotides are TGTGCCAGTAGTTCGGCTAGCTACGAGCAGTACTTC. This gives the protein CASSSASYEQYF.

Details on this clone: The identical CDR3 is also encoded by other nucleotide sequences in the sample. The chain joins TRBV9 to TRBJ2-2; TRBD1 matches at 7 bases. The germline CDR1 and CDR2 sequences are SGDLS and YYNGEE. V lost 2 bases to trimming and J lost 1 base; unmatched junction nucleotides: 5. The CDR3 is 16 amino acids. The CDR3 region is CASSVFDRVNTGELFF. DNA for the CDR3: TGTGCCAGCAGCGTTTTTGACAGGGTGAACACCGGGGAGCTGTTTTTT.

The rearrangement links TRBV6-1 to TRBJ1-2; weak D call: TRBD1 (5 bases). CDR3 size: 14 residues. CDR1 is MNHNS and CDR2 is SASEGT in the germline V gene. V shed 10 bases and J shed 5 bases, with 20 bases lying between them. In nucleotides, the CDR3 is TGTGCCACCCCCCCGGGACGGAATACATATGGCTACACCTTC. Translation: CATPPGRNTYGYTF.

In this sample, this clone turned up once. The rearrangement joins TRBV7-9 to TRBJ2-5, with 10 bases aligning to TRBD1. The CDR3 totals 15 residues. With 1 base clipped from V and 3 bases from J, the junction kept 2 bases outside the gene matches. CDR1 and CDR2 (germline): SEHNR, FQNEAQ (reference sequence). The CDR3 DNA sequence: TGTGCCAGCAGCTTAGGACAGGGGGCAAAAGAGACCCAGTACTTC. Protein: CASSLGQGAKETQYF. Using reference TRBV7-9 and TRBJ2-5 for the parts outside the CDR3, the full variable domain is DTGVSQNPRHKITKRGQNVTFRCDPISEHNRLYWYRQTLGQGPEFLTYFQNEAQLEKSRLLSDRFSAERPKGSFSTLEIQRTEQGDSAMYLCASSLGQGAKETQYFGPGTRLLVL.

The rearrangement links TRBV19 to TRBJ2-3; TRBD1 agrees at 9 bases. Trimming cost V 5 bases and J 2 bases; bases outside gene matches: 5. The CDR3 sequence is 15 residues long. Germline loops: CDR1 LNHDA, CDR2 SQIVND (reference sequence). CDR3: CASSVRDRATDTQYF. The DNA for the CDR3 is TGTGCCAGTAGTGTCCGGGACAGGGCCACAGATACGCAGTATTTT.

V gene TRBV7-6 combines with J gene TRBJ2-7; the match to TRBD2 covers 14 bases. With V trimmed by 3 bases and J by 4 bases, 8 bases remained unmatched. The germline V gene has CDR1 SGHVS and CDR2 FNYEAQ. The CDR3 has 17 residues. This chain's CDR3 is CASSLRTSGGQKYEQYF. CDR3 DNA sequence: TGTGCCAGCAGCTTGAGGACTAGCGGGGGGCAAAAATACGAGCAGTACTTC. Full variable domain (remainder filled in from reference TRBV7-6 and TRBJ2-7): GAGVSQSPRYKVTKRGQDVALRCDPISGHVSLYWYRQALGQGPEFLTYFNYEAQQDKSGLPNDRFSAERPEGSISTLTIQRTEQRDSAMYRCASSLRTSGGQKYEQYFGPGTRLTVT.

The chain has TRBV15 and TRBJ1-6; TRBD1 is a possible D gene (5 bases). V lost 1 base, J lost 6 bases, and 16 bases lay in between. Germline CDR1 and CDR2: LNHNV and YYDKDF (reference sequence). The CDR3 spans 17 residues. Written as DNA, the CDR3 is TGTGCCACCAGCAGAGGGGTGCTCGGGGACTTTAATTCACCCCTCCACTTT. Translating gives CATSRGVLGDFNSPLHF. The variable domain in full, completed from reference TRBV15 and TRBJ1-6, reads DAMVIQNPRYQVTQFGKPVTLSCSQTLNHNVMYWYQQKSSQAPKLLFHYYDKDFNNEADTPDNFQSRRPNTSFCFLDIRSPGLGDTAMYLCATSRGVLGDFNSPLHFGNGTRLTVT.